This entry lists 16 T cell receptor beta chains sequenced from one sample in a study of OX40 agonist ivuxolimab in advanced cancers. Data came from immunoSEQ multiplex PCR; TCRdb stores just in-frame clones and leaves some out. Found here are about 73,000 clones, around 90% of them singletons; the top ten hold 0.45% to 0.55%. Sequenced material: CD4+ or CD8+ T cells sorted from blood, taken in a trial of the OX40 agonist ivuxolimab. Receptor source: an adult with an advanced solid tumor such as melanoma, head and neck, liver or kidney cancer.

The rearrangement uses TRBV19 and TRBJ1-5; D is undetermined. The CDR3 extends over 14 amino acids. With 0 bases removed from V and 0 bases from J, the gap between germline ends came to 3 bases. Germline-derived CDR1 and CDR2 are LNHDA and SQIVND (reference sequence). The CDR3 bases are TGTGCCAGTAGTATAGATAATAGCAATCAGCCCCAGCATTTT. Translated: CASSIDNSNQPQHF.

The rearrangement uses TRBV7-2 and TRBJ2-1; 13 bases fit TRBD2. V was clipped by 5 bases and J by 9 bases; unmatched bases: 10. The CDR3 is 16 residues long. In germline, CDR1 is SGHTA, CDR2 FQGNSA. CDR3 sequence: CASSTQTSGRPVEQFF. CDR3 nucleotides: TGTGCCAGCAGCACCCAGACTAGCGGGAGGCCAGTTGAGCAGTTCTTC.

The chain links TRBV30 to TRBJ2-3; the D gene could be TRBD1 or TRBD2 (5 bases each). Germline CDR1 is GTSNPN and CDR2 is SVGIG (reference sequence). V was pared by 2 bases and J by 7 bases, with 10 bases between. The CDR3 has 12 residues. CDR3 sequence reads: CAWSWDQYTQYF. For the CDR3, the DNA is TGTGCCTGGAGTTGGGACCAATATACGCAGTATTTT.

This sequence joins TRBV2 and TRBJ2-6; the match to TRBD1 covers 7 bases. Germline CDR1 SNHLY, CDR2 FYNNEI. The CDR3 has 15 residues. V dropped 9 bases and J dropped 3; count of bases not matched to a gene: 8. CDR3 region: CASGAGGRGANVLTF. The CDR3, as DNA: TGTGCCAGTGGGGCAGGGGGTCGTGGGGCCAACGTCCTGACTTTC.

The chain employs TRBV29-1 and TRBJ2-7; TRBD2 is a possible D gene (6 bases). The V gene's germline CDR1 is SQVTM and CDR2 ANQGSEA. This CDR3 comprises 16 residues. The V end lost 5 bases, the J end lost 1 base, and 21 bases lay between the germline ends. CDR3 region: CSVRGTVAAMSYEQYF. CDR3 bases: TGCAGCGTTCGTGGGACGGTAGCGGCGATGTCCTACGAGCAGTACTTC.

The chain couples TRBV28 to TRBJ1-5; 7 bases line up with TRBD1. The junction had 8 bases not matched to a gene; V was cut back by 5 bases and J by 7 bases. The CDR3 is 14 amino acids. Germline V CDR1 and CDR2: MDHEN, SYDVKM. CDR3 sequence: CASSQQTGEQPQHF. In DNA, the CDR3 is TGTGCCAGCAGTCAACAAACAGGGGAACAGCCCCAGCATTTT.

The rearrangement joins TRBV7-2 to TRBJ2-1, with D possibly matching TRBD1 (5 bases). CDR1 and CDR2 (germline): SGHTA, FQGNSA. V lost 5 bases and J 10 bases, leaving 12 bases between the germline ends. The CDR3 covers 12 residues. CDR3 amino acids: CASSVDRREQFF. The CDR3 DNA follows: TGTGCCAGCAGCGTAGACAGACGAGAGCAGTTCTTC. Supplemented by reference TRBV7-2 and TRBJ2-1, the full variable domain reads GAGVSQSPSNKVTEKGKDVELRCDPISGHTALYWYRQSLGQGLEFLIYFQGNSAPDKSGLPSDRFSAERTGGSVSTLTIQRTQQEDSAVYLCASSVDRREQFFGPGTRLTVL.

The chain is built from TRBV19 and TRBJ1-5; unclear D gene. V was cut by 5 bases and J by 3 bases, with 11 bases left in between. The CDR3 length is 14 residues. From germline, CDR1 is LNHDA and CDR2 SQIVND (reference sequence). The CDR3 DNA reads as TGTGCCAGTAGTTTATCGGGGTTCAATCAGCCCCAGCATTTT. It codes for CASSLSGFNQPQHF.

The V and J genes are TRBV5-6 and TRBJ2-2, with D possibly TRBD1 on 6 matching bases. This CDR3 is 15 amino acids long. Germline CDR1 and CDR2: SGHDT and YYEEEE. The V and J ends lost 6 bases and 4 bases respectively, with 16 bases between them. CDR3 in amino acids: CASTRRGQLTGELFF. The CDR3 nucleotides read TGTGCCAGCACTCGAAGGGGACAACTCACCGGGGAGCTGTTTTTT.

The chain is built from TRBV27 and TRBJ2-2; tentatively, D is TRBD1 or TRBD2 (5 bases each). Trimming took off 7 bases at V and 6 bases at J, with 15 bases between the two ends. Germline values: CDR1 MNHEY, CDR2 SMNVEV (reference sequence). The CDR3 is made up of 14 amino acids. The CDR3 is CASTQQEDAGELFF. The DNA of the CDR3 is TGTGCCAGCACACAACAGGAGGATGCCGGGGAGCTGTTTTTT.

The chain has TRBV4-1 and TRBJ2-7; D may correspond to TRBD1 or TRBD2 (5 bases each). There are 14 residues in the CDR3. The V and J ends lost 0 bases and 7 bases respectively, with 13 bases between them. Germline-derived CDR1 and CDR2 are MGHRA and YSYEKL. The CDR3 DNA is TGCGCCAGCAGCCAAGACGTGGGACCGAGAGAGCAGTACTTC. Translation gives CASSQDVGPREQYF.

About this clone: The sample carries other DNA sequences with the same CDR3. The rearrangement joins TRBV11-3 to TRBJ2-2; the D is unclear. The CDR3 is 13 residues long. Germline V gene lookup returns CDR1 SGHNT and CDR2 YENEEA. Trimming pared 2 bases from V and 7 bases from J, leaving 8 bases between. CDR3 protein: CASSLSFGGELFF. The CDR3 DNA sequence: TGTGCCAGCAGCTTATCGTTCGGCGGGGAGCTGTTTTTT. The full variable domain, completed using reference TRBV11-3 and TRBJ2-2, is EAGVVQSPRYKIIEKKQPVAFWCNPISGHNTLYWYLQNLGQGPELLIRYENEEAVDDSQLPKDRFSAERLKGVDSTLKIQPAELGDSAVYLCASSLSFGGELFFGEGSRLTVL.

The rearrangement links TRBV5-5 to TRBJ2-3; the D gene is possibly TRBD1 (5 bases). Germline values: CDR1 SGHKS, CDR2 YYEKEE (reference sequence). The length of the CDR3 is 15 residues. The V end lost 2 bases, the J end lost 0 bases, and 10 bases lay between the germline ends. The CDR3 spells CASSFYQGSTDTQYF. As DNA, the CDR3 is TGTGCCAGCAGCTTTTACCAGGGAAGCACAGATACGCAGTATTTT.

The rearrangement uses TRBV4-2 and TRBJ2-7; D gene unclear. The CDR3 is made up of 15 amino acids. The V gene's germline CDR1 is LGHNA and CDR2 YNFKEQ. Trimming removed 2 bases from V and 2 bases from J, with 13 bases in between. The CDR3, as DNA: TGTGCCAGCAGCCAAACCCTCCAGAGCCCCTACGAGCAGTACTTC. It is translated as CASSQTLQSPYEQYF.

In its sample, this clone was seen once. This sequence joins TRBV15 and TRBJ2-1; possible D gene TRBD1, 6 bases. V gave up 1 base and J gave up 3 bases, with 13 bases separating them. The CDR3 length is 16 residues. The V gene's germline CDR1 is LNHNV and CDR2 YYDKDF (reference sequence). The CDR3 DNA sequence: TGTGCCACCAGCAGAGCGGATGGGGGCCGCTACAATGAGCAGTTCTTC. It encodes CATSRADGGRYNEQFF.

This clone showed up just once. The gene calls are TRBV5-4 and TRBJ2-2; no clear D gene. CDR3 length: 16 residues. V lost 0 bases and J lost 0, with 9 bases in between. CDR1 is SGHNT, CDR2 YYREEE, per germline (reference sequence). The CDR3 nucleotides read TGTGCCAGCAGCTTGGTCGCGGCATCGAACACCGGGGAGCTGTTTTTT. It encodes CASSLVAASNTGELFF.